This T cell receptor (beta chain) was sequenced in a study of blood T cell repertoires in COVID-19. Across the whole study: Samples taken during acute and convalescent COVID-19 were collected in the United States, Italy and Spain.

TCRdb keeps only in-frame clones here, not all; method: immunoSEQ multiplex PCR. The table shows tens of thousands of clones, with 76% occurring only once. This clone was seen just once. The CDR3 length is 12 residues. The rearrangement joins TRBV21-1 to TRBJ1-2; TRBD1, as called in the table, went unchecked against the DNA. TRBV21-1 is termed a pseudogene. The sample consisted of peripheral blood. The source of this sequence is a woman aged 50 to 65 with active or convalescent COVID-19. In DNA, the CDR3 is TGTGCCACCGAGGGACAGGGGATTCGTAGAACCTTC. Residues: CATEGQGIRRTF.